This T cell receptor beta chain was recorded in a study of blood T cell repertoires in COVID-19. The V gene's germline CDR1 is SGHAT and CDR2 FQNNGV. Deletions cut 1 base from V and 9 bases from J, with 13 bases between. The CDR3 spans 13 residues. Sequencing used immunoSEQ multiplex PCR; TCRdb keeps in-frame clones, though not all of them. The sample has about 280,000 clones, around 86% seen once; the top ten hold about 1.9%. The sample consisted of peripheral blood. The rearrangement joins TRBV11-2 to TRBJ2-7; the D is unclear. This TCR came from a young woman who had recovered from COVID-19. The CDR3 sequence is CASSLGVPRGQYF. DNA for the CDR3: TGTGCCAGCAGCTTAGGGGTTCCCCGCGGGCAGTACTTC.